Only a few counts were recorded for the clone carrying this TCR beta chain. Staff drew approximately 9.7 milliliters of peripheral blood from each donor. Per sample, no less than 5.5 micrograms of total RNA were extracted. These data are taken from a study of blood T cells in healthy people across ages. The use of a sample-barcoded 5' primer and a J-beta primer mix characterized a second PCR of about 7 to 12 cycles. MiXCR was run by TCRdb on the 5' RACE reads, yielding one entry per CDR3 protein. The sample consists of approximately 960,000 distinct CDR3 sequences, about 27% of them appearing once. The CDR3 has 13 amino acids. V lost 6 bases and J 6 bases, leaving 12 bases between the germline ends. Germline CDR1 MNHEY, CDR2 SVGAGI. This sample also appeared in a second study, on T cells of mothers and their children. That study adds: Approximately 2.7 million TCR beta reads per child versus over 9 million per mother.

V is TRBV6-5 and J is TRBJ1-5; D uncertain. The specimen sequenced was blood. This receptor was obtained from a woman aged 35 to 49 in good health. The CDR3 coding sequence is TGTGCCAGCAGCCAGTTTGTGGGTCAGCCCCAGCATTTT. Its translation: CASSQFVGQPQHF.